The sequence of this T cell receptor beta chain was determined in a study of response to subunit inactivated influenza vaccine. The study, taken as a whole, reports: Each seasonal influenza vaccination recruits few new T cells, the authors suggested.

Notes on this clonotype: Its matching antigen is unknown.

The germline CDR1 and CDR2 sequences are SQVTM and ANQGSEA. The CDR3 is 12 amino acids. V was shortened by 7 bases and J by 4 bases, with 13 bases between the two germline ends. Each CDR3 protein gets one entry after TCRdb re-called the RT-PCR reads with MiXCR. The table includes fewer than 550,000 distinct CDR3 sequences, 25% detected once. The chain couples TRBV29-1 to TRBJ2-5; possible D gene TRBD1, 6 bases. Sequencing was performed on CD4+ T cells sorted from PBMCs, taken around 5 days after vaccination. The TCR was taken from a man aged 50 or older who received an inactivated influenza vaccine. The CDR3 sequence: CSGHRVGETQYF. The CDR3 nucleotides are TGCAGCGGACACAGGGTCGGAGAGACCCAGTACTTC.